This T cell receptor (beta chain) was recovered during a study of cytomegalovirus exposure and HLA in healthy donors. 13 Jbeta primers and 60 Vbeta primers were used for the PCR. Some clones are missing from TCRdb's copy, which holds only in-frame ones; the method was immunoSEQ multiplex PCR. The table includes 150,000 to 200,000 clones, around 84% detected once. The V gene lost 0 bases and the J gene lost 7 bases, with 12 bases spanning the gap. CDR3 length equals 14 residues. Germline V gives CDR1 KGHSY, CDR2 FQNENV. The chain has TRBV16 and TRBJ1-2; the D gene is possibly TRBD1 (5 bases). The material sequenced was PBMCs. The source of this sequence is a woman aged 40 to 50 in good health and CMV-seronegative. In DNA form, the CDR3 reads TGTGCCAGCAGCCAATCCGGAGCCGGGGGTGGCTACACCTTC. Translation: CASSQSGAGGGYTF.